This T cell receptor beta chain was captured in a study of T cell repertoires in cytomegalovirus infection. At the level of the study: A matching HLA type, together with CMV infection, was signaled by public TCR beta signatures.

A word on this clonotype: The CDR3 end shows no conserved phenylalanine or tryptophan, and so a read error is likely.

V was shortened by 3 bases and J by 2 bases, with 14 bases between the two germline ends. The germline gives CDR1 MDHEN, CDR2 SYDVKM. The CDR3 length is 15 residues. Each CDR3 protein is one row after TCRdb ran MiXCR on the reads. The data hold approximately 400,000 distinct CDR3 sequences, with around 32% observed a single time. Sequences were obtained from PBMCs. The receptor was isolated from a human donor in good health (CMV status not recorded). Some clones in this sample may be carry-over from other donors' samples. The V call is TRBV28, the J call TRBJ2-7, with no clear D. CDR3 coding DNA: TGTGCCAGCAGTTTGCCCCCGGCAGGCACCTACGAGCAGTACTTA. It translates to CASSLPPAGTYEQYL.